This is a list of T cell receptor beta chains from one sample in a study of blood T cell repertoires in COVID-19. Using immunoSEQ multiplex PCR, the repertoire was profiled, and TCRdb retains in-frame clones only, with some absent. The sample has 250,000 to 300,000 clones; roughly 87% are singletons. The sample consisted of peripheral blood. The receptors were sampled from a woman in her thirties with acute or convalescent COVID-19. The CDR3 runs from the conserved cysteine through the conserved F or W. D genes are given only for firm matches. Expanded clones are given a class, and other clones once, few, many or no size at all.

J	V	D	size	DNA	CDR3
TRBJ2-7	TRBV5-4	NA	once	TGTGCCAGCAGCTTGGACGGGTTCGAGCAGTACTTC	CASSLDGFEQYF
TRBJ1-2	TRBV6-4	TRBD1	few	TGTGCCAGCAGTGTCGAGACAGGGGATGGTTATGGCTACACCTTC	CASSVETGDGYGYTF
TRBJ2-7	TRBV5-6	TRBD2	NA	TGTGCCACTTCCCATATATCCGGACGAGGGACTAGCGGGAGCAACGAGCAGTACTTC	CATSHISGRGTSGSNEQYF
TRBJ1-2	TRBV19	TRBD1	NA	TGTGCCAGTAGTATTGCCGGGACAGGGACAGGAGCTAACTATGGCTACACCTTC	CASSIAGTGTGANYGYTF
TRBJ2-5	TRBV19	TRBD1	NA	TGTGCCAGTAGTATCGGGACAGGGACGGGAGAGACCCAGTACTTC	CASSIGTGTGETQYF
TRBJ2-3	TRBV7-9	TRBD1	NA	TGTGCCAGCAGCTTTGGGGTGACAGGGGCCACAGATACGCAGTATTTT	CASSFGVTGATDTQYF
TRBJ2-7	TRBV11-2	NA	NA	TGTGCCAGCAGCTTAAGACAGGCCAGGAACGAGCAGTACTTC	CASSLRQARNEQYF
TRBJ2-5	TRBV6-2/TRBV6-3	TRBD2	NA	TGTGCCAGCAGTTACGGAATACTAGCGGGAGTGGAGACCCAGTACTTC	CASSYGILAGVETQYF
TRBJ2-2	TRBV7-2	TRBD1	NA	TGTGCCAGCAGCCGTAGGGACAGGACGAACACCGGGGAGCTGTTTTTT	CASSRRDRTNTGELFF
TRBJ2-7	TRBV7-2	TRBD2	NA	TGTGCCAGCAGCCGCGGGGGGAGCCAATCCTACGAGCAGTACTTC	CASSRGGSQSYEQYF
TRBJ2-7	TRBV25-1	TRBD2	once	TGTGCCAGCAAGAGGGAGCGGGGCGAGCAGTACTTC	CASKRERGEQYF
TRBJ2-7	TRBV6-6	NA	NA	TGTGCCAGCAGTACTGGCGGTTCCTACGAGCAGTACTTC	CASSTGGSYEQYF
TRBJ2-1	TRBV27	TRBD1	NA	TGTGCCAGCAGTTCCCGACTAACAGGGGGCAATGAGCAGTTCTTC	CASSSRLTGGNEQFF
TRBJ2-7	TRBV19	NA	NA	TGTGCCAGTAGTATCCTATCAGGACACTCCTACGAGCAGTACTTC	CASSILSGHSYEQYF
TRBJ1-6	TRBV6-5	TRBD1	NA	TGTGCCAGCAGTCAAAGGGACAGGGGGTACTCACCCCTCCACTTT	CASSQRDRGYSPLHF
TRBJ2-3	TRBV5-6	NA	NA	TGTGCCAGCAGCTTACCAATGGGGGGTACGCAGTATTTT	CASSLPMGGTQYF
TRBJ2-4	TRBV6-5	TRBD2	NA	TGTGCCAGCACTACCAGGGAGGGAAACATTCAGTACTTC	CASTTREGNIQYF
TRBJ2-1	TRBV20-1	NA	NA	TGCAGTGCTAGGGGGCACAATGAGCAGTTCTTC	CSARGHNEQFF
TRBJ2-1	TRBV6-5	NA	NA	TGTGCCAGCAGTTATGATTTCGGGAGCTACAATGAGCAGTTCTTC	CASSYDFGSYNEQFF
TRBJ2-5	TRBV5-4	TRBD2	NA	TGTGCCAGCAGCCGAGAGGCTAGCGGGAGGGCCTGGGAGACCCAGTACTTC	CASSREASGRAWETQYF
TRBJ1-6	TRBV9	NA	NA	TGTGCCAGCAGCGTAGCTGAGAATTCACCCCTCCACTTT	CASSVAENSPLHF
TRBJ2-2	TRBV19	NA	NA	TGTGCCAGTAGACAGGGACCGAACACCGGGGAGCTGTTTTTT	CASRQGPNTGELFF
TRBJ2-5	TRBV4-3	TRBD2	NA	TGCGCCAGCAGCCAAGATGCCTGGGGAGGGTCAGTCACCACGGTCGGGACCCAGTACTTC	CASSQDAWGGSVTTVGTQYF
TRBJ2-1	TRBV3-1/TRBV3-2	TRBD2	once	TGTGCCAGCAGCCTGGGGCTAGCGGGAGGCTACAATGAGCAGTTCTTC	CASSLGLAGGYNEQFF
TRBJ1-1	TRBV9	NA	NA	TGTGCCAGCAGCGTAGGGGGGGTAAACACTGAAGCTTTCTTT	CASSVGGVNTEAFF
TRBJ1-1	TRBV12-3/TRBV12-4	NA	NA	TGTGCCAGTTTCGGGGGGCTCAACACTGAAGCTTTCTTT	CASFGGLNTEAFF
TRBJ1-1	TRBV23-1	TRBD1	few	TGCGCCAGCAGACAGGGGGAACAAGGAAGCACTGAAGCTTTCTTT	CASRQGEQGSTEAFF
TRBJ2-3	TRBV4-3	TRBD1	NA	TGCGCCAGCAGCCAAAGTGCCGGGACAGGGCTCACAGATACGCAGTATTTT	CASSQSAGTGLTDTQYF
TRBJ2-7	TRBV11-3	TRBD2	NA	TGTGCCAGCAGCTCATCCCATAGCGGGAGAGACGAGCAGTACTTC	CASSSSHSGRDEQYF
TRBJ2-7	TRBV7-6	NA	NA	TGTGCCAGCAGCTTAGAATGGGCAGCCATCAGGTACGAGCAGTACTTC	CASSLEWAAIRYEQYF
TRBJ2-2	TRBV25-1	NA	NA	TGTGGGACAACAGACACCGGGGAGCTGTTTTTT	CGTTDTGELFF
TRBJ2-1	TRBV11-2	TRBD1	NA	TGTGCCAGCAGCTTTTTCTCAGGACAGGGAAAGAGCAATGAGCAGTTCTTC	CASSFFSGQGKSNEQFF
TRBJ2-7	TRBV18	TRBD1	NA	TGTGCCAGCTCACGGAGAGGAGGACAGGGGGCCCACGAGCAGTACTTC	CASSRRGGQGAHEQYF
TRBJ2-7	TRBV10-3	NA	NA	TGTGCCATCAGTGACTCCTCCTACGAGCAGTACTTC	CAISDSSYEQYF
TRBJ1-3	TRBV9	NA	NA	TGTGCCAGCAGCCCCCGATCGCAGGTCCCGGGAGGAAACACCATATATTTT	CASSPRSQVPGGNTIYF
TRBJ2-2	TRBV10-3	NA	NA	TGTGCCATCAGTGAAGCCGGATATCCGGGTGGGGAGCTGTTTTTT	CAISEAGYPGGELFF
TRBJ1-1	TRBV30	TRBD1	NA	TGTGCCTGGAGCATGGGAGGGACAGGGGGCTCGAGGGCTGAAGCTTTCTTT	CAWSMGGTGGSRAEAFF
TRBJ1-4	TRBV6-1	TRBD1	NA	TGTGCCAGCAGTGAAAGGGCCAGGGGGAGCGAAAAACTGTTTTTT	CASSERARGSEKLFF
TRBJ2-3	TRBV25-1	TRBD1	NA	TGTGCCAGTGGAGAGTATGGGACAGGATGGGATACGCAGTATTTT	CASGEYGTGWDTQYF
TRBJ1-5	TRBV11-2	NA	NA	TGTGCCAGCAGCTTAGTTCCAGGGGCAGGGGCCCAGCATTTT	CASSLVPGAGAQHF
TRBJ1-6	TRBV15	NA	few	TGTGCCACCAGCAGAGATCAGAATTCACCCCTCCACTTT	CATSRDQNSPLHF
TRBJ2-2	TRBV6-1	NA	few	TGTGCCAGCAGTGAAAGAGCTGAAACCGGGGAGCTGTTTTTT	CASSERAETGELFF
TRBJ2-2	TRBV14	TRBD1	NA	TGTGCCAGCAGCCAAGGACAGGGTTTAGACACCGGGGAGCTGTTTTTT	CASSQGQGLDTGELFF
TRBJ2-4	TRBV24-1	NA	NA	TGTGCCACCAGTGATGGGAGAGTACTAGCCAAAAACATTCAGTACTTC	CATSDGRVLAKNIQYF
TRBJ1-2	TRBV7-9	NA	NA	TGTGCCAGCAGCTTACTCCCGGGACATTGGAACTATGGCTACACCTTC	CASSLLPGHWNYGYTF
TRBJ2-2	TRBV2	NA	NA	TGTGCCAGCACGAGGAACACCGGGGAGCTGTTTTTT	CASTRNTGELFF
TRBJ2-4	TRBV11-2	NA	NA	TGTGCCAGCAGCTTAGCGGGACAAGTCGCTCAGTACTTC	CASSLAGQVAQYF
TRBJ2-7	TRBV3-1/TRBV3-2	TRBD2	NA	TGTGCCAGCAGCCCGTCCGTTAGCGGGAGTTACGAGCAGTACTTC	CASSPSVSGSYEQYF
TRBJ2-7	TRBV5-4	TRBD1	NA	TGTGCCAGCAGCTTTGGGGACAGCTCCTACGAGCAGTACTTC	CASSFGDSSYEQYF
TRBJ2-5	TRBV19	TRBD2	NA	TGTGCCAGTAGTGACAGACTAGCGTCTTATGAGACCCAGTACTTC	CASSDRLASYETQYF
TRBJ2-7	TRBV19	NA	once	TGTGCCAGTACCGCCGACAGGTATGGATACTCCTACGAGCAGTACTTC	CASTADRYGYSYEQYF
TRBJ2-7	TRBV9	TRBD2	few	TGTGCCAGCAGCGTAGGGGCTAGCGGGGCTTACGAGCAGTACTTC	CASSVGASGAYEQYF
TRBJ2-2	TRBV5-1	TRBD2	NA	TGCGCCAGCAGCTTCACGACTAGCGGAACCGGGGAGCTGTTTTTT	CASSFTTSGTGELFF